The T cell receptor (beta chain) described here comes from a study of T cell changes during pregnancy in multiple sclerosis. Here immunoSEQ multiplex PCR was the method, and the copy in TCRdb shows in-frame clones only, minus some. In the table there are some 77,000 clones, just over 90% of which are singletons. A few counts support this clone. The V and J ends lost 9 bases and 4 bases, in that order; junction bases with no gene match: 9. The CDR3 runs to 14 residues. CDR1 and CDR2 (germline): WSHSY, SAAADI. Material: peripheral blood, obtained after pregnancy. The clonotype was recovered from a female donor in good health, enrolled as a control in a pregnancy study. This chain joins TRBV10-2 and TRBJ1-1; 9 nucleotides line up with TRBD1. Here the CDR3 reads CASGGTGSGTEAFF. For the CDR3, the DNA is TGCGCCAGTGGGGGGACAGGGAGTGGCACTGAAGCTTTCTTT.